The sequence of this TCR beta chain was determined in a study of PD-1 blockade in classical Hodgkin lymphoma. General study results and limits: Patients newly diagnosed and complete responders had comparable baseline diversity. By C4D1 there was a significant rise in CD4+ TCR diversity but not in CD8+ TCR diversity. Why the repertoires differ is still unclear, perhaps disease activity or prior therapy.

This CDR3 region has 13 residues. Germline V gene data show CDR1 as MNHEY and CDR2 as SVGAGI. J was trimmed by 0 bases and V by 8 bases; bases with no gene match: 4. As concerns this clone: What it binds is unknown.

Time point described: cycle 4 day 1 (C4D1), after 6 weeks of nivolumab. Every single patient, without exception, relapsed after autologous stem cell transplantation, and brentuximab vedotin exposure varied. Clones were read by immunoSEQ multiplex PCR, and TCRdb kept only the in-frame ones, dropping some. The data contain 110,000 or so clones, approximately 90% of them singletons. The receptor was derived from a human donor with classical Hodgkin lymphoma. The source material was peripheral blood mononuclear cells (PBMCs), sampled before the fourth cycle of nivolumab. This chain joins TRBV6-5 and TRBJ2-7; 7 positions agree with TRBD1. Written as DNA, the CDR3 is TGTGCCAGCGGACAGGCCCACTCCTACGAGCAGTACTTC. Translation: CASGQAHSYEQYF.